The entry below gives a single T cell receptor (beta chain) sequence along with its context. This clone is medium-sized (0.01 to 0.1%) in terms of sample share. No antigen is known for it. No base qualities exist here, and no much larger clone lies one base off it. The V end loses 3 bases and the J end loses 5 bases, and a stretch of 10 bases separates them. The germline V gene (reference sequence) provides CDR1 LNHNV and CDR2 YYDKDF. The CDR3 measures 14 amino acids from cysteine to phenylalanine. The entry retains the CDR3 DNA only, 42 bases that are in frame from base 1. At diagnosis, peripheral blood, uninvolved tumor-adjacent lung and tumor were collected and were preserved as a mix of fresh-frozen and FFPE material. The data derive from a study of T cells in localized non-small cell lung cancer (dated by TCRdb to the early 2020s). Context from the whole study: The study analyzed T cell repertoires of 200 to 300 early-stage NSCLC patients, comparing tumors and uninvolved tumor-adjacent lungs. A mean age of around 66 years was recorded for the NSCLC patients, of whom under 150 were male and some 99 were female. The cohort consisted of roughly 240 treatment-naive NSCLC patients whose localized lung tumors had been resected. The paper's findings and limits, for the study overall: Multi-region tumor sequencing was not performed, so intratumor heterogeneity could not be excluded. Because the study design was exploratory, TCR variables were selected using unadjusted p-values without false-discovery rate correction. Higher T cell density in blood was associated with longer overall survival, whereas higher clonality in adjacent lung was associated with shorter survival. Of the top 100 tumor clones, a median of approximately 60 were detected in paired uninvolved adjacent lung; around 27 were also among that lung's top 100. Uninvolved tumor-adjacent lung showed the highest T cell clonality, higher than tumor, which suggests more focused antigenic responses in the adjacent lung.

The immunoSEQ Assay was used to sequence TCR beta CDR3 regions from DNA. Under the source paper's analysis protocol: To compute T cell density, TCR beta template counts were normalized to usable DNA, which was estimated by amplifying housekeeping genes. The preseqR package was used to estimate richness by extrapolating to 400,000 templates for PBMC samples and to 120,000 templates for tissue samples. Clonality was defined by subtracting Pielou's evenness from one. To identify tissue-enriched TCRs, differential abundance testing was run on productive amino-acid clonotypes with a minimum total count of 5 and an alpha of 0.1. Repertoire overlap between compartments was quantified with the Jaccard Index and Morisita Overlap Index. GLIPH grouped TCR beta CDR3s together with public tetramer-defined viral CDR3s, and a viral motif had to include at least three viral sequences and also show V-gene enrichment. As stored in TCRdb, this immuneACCESS dataset retains in-frame rearrangements with V and J assigned. A fraction of the clones does not appear; measured against another copy, unresolved V genes explain less than half of the discrepancy, and the remainder lacks a known reason. D and trimming come from the DNA, and the V and J calls and clone size come from that table. This sample gives a few thousand clones in total; more than 20% of them show up just once. The ten largest clones capture over 20% of the sample.

The rearranged chain carries TRBV15 and TRBJ2-2, with an unclear D gene assignment. This sample comprised lung tumor tissue, obtained before any cancer treatment. The TCR sequence derives from a woman aged 40-75 years with stage I lung adenocarcinoma. The CDR3 protein is CATSRLDGTGELFF. The DNA reads as follows: TGTGCCACCAGCAGGTTGGACGGAACCGGGGAGCTGTTTTTT.